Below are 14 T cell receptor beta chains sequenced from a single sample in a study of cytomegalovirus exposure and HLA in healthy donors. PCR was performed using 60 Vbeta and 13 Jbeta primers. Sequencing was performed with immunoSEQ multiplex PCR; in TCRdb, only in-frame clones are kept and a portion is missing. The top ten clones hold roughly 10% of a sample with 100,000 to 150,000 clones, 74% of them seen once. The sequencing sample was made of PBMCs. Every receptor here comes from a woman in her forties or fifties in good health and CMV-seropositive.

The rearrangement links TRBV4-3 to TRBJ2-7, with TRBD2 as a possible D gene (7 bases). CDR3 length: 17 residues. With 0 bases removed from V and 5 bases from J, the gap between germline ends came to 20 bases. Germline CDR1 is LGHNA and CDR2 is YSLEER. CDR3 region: CASSQDRGGVGLDEQYF. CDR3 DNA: TGCGCCAGCAGCCAAGATAGGGGGGGAGTTGGCCTGGACGAGCAGTACTTC.

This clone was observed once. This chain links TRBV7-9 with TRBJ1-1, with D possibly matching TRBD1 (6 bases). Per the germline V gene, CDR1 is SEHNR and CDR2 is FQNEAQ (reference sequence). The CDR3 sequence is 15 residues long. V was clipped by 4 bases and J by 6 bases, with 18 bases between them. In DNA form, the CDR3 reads TGTGCCAGCAGCTCCTGGTGGGGGGGCAACCCTGAAGCTTTCTTT. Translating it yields CASSSWWGGNPEAFF.

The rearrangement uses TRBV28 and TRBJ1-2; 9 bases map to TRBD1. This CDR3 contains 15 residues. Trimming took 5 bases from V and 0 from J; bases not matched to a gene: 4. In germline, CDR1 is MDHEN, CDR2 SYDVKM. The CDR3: CASSPGQGSNYGYTF. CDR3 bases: TGTGCCAGCAGTCCTGGACAGGGGTCTAACTATGGCTACACCTTC.

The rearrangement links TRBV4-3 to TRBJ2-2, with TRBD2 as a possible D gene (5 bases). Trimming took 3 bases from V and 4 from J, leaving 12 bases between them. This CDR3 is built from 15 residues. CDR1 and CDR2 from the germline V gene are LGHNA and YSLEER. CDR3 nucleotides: TGCGCCAGCAGCCAGGTCCCGGGGAGCACCGGGGAGCTGTTTTTT. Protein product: CASSQVPGSTGELFF.

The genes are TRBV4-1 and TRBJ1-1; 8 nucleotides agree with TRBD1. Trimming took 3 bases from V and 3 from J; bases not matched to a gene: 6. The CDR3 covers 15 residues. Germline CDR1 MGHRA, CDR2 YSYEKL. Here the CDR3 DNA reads TGCGCCAGCAGCCAGGCGGACAGGGAGGACACTGAAGCTTTCTTT. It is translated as CASSQADREDTEAFF.

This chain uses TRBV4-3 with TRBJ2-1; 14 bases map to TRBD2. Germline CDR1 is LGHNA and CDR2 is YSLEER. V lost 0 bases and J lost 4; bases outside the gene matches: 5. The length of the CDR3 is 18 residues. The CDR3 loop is CASSQDIRLAGGYNEQFF. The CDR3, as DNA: TGCGCCAGCAGCCAAGATATCCGACTAGCGGGAGGGTACAATGAGCAGTTCTTC.

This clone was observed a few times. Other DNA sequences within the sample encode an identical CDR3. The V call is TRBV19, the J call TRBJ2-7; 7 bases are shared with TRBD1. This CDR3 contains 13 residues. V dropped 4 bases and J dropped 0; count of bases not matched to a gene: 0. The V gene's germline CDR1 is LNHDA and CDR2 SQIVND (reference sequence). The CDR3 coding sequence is TGTGCCAGTAGTAGGGACAGCTCCTACGAGCAGTACTTC. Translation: CASSRDSSYEQYF.

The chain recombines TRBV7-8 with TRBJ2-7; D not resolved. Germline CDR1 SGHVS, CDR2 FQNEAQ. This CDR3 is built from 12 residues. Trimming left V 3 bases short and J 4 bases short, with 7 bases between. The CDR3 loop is CASSFFVYEQYF. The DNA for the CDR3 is TGTGCCAGCAGCTTTTTCGTTTACGAGCAGTACTTC.

CDR3 amino acids: CASSDGQARQNIQYF. CDR3 nucleotide sequence: TGTGCCAGCAGTGATGGGCAGGCGAGACAAAACATTCAGTACTTC. V and J are TRBV2 and TRBJ2-4, with unresolved D. The CDR3 has 15 residues. The V and J ends lost 3 bases and 5 bases respectively, with 14 bases between them. CDR1 and CDR2 from the germline V gene are SNHLY and FYNNEI.

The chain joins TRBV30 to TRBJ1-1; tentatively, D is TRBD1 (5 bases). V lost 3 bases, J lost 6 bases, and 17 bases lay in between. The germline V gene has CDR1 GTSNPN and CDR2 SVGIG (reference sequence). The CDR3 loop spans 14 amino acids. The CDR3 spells CAWSAVSGLAEAFF. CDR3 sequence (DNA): TGTGCCTGGAGCGCCGTTTCAGGGCTCGCTGAAGCTTTCTTT.

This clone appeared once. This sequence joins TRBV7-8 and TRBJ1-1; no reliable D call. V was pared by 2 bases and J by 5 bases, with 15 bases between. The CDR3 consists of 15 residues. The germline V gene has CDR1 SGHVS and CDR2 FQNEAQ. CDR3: CASSLKGGGRTEAFF. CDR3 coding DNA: TGTGCCAGCAGCTTAAAGGGCGGAGGTAGAACTGAAGCTTTCTTT.

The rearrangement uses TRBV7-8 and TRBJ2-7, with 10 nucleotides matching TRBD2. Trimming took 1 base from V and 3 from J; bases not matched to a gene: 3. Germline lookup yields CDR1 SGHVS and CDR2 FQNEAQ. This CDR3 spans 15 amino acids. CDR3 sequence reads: CASSLGTSGIYEQYF. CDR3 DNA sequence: TGTGCCAGCAGCTTAGGGACTAGCGGTATCTACGAGCAGTACTTC.

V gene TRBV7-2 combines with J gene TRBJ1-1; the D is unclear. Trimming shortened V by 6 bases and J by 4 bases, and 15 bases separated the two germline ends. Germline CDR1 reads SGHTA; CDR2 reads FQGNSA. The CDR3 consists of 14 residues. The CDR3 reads CASRPQRGSTEAFF. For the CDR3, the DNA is TGTGCCAGCAGACCCCAACGGGGATCCACTGAAGCTTTCTTT.

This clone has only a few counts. The CDR3 protein is CASSAGTGNLGEQFF. In DNA form, the CDR3 reads TGTGCCAGCAGTGCCGGGACAGGGAATTTGGGTGAGCAGTTCTTC. The rearrangement links TRBV27 to TRBJ2-1; 9 bases match TRBD1. V was pared by 5 bases and J by 9 bases, with 11 bases of the junction left unmatched. The germline V gene encodes CDR1 MNHEY and CDR2 SMNVEV (reference sequence). This CDR3 is built from 15 residues.